This entry lists 26 T cell receptor beta chains sequenced from one sample in a study of T cell changes during pregnancy in multiple sclerosis. The method was immunoSEQ multiplex PCR; TCRdb's version includes in-frame clones alone and lacks a portion of them. The sample holds 40,000 to 50,000 clones, 92% seen once. This material consisted of CD4+ T cells from peripheral blood mononuclear cells, taken in the second trimester of pregnancy. Source of these receptors: a female donor in good health, enrolled as a control in a pregnancy study.

This chain joins TRBV30 and TRBJ1-6; 7 bases map to TRBD1. The CDR3 runs to 15 residues. Germline loops: CDR1 GTSNPN, CDR2 SVGIG (reference sequence). With V trimmed by 3 bases and J by 6 bases, 8 bases remained unmatched. CDR3 in amino acids: CAWSPRGQTNSPLHF. CDR3 DNA sequence: TGTGCCTGGAGCCCGAGGGGGCAGACTAATTCACCCCTCCACTTT.

This clone has more than one count but fewer than ten. The chain couples TRBV12-5 to TRBJ1-2; D possibly corresponds to TRBD1 (5 bases). The CDR3 consists of 13 residues. V shed 2 bases and J shed 8 bases, with 12 bases lying between them. Looked up from germline, CDR1 is LGHNT and CDR2 is FRNRAP. CDR3 region: CASGLPMGGGYTF. CDR3 bases: TGTGCTAGTGGTTTGCCGATGGGGGGAGGCTACACCTTC. Together with reference TRBV12-5 and TRBJ1-2, the CDR3 gives the full variable domain: DARVTQTPRHKVTEMGQEVTMRCQPILGHNTVFWYRQTMMQGLELLAYFRNRAPLDDSGMPKDRFSAEMPDATLATLKIQPSEPRDSAVYFCASGLPMGGGYTFGSGTRLTVV.

The V call is TRBV7-9, the J call TRBJ2-7; 12 bases line up with TRBD2. This CDR3 spans 18 amino acids. Trimming at V came to 5 bases and at J to 4 bases, leaving 15 bases not matched to a gene. CDR1 is SEHNR and CDR2 is FQNEAQ in the germline V gene (reference sequence). The CDR3 DNA reads TGTGCCAGCAGCCCAACCCTAGCGGGGGGGCCTTACGGGTACGAGCAGTACTTC. Translation gives CASSPTLAGGPYGYEQYF.

The chain recombines TRBV18 with TRBJ1-1; tentative D call: TRBD1 (6 bases). CDR1 and CDR2 from the germline V gene are KGHSH and LQKENI. The CDR3 spans 13 residues. The V end lost 3 bases, the J end lost 7 bases, and 12 bases lay between the germline ends. The CDR3 region has the DNA TGTGCCAGCTCACCTTCCAGGGGTGTTGAAGCTTTCTTT. Encoded protein: CASSPSRGVEAFF.

The CDR3: CASSYSPTGKRSPLHF. CDR3 DNA: TGTGCCAGCAGTTACTCGCCGACAGGGAAACGCTCACCCCTCCACTTT. The V call is TRBV6-5, the J call TRBJ1-6, with TRBD1 matching over 7 bases. CDR1 and CDR2 from the germline V gene are MNHEY and SVGAGI. CDR3 size: 16 residues. V shed 0 bases, J shed 10 bases, and the junction held 9 bases outside the gene matches.

This clone was counted once. This sequence joins TRBV9 and TRBJ1-1, with 9 bases lining up with TRBD1. The CDR3 is 14 residues long. With 3 bases clipped from V and 5 bases from J, the junction kept 5 bases outside the gene matches. In germline, CDR1 is SGDLS, CDR2 YYNGEE. The CDR3 region is CASSARDRATEAFF. The DNA for the CDR3 is TGTGCCAGCAGCGCCCGGGACAGGGCTACTGAAGCTTTCTTT. The full variable domain, rest sourced from reference TRBV9 and TRBJ1-1, is DSGVTQTPKHLITATGQRVTLRCSPRSGDLSVYWYQQSLDQGLQFLIQYYNGEERAKGNILERFSAQQFPDLHSELNLSSLELGDSALYFCASSARDRATEAFFGQGTRLTVV.

This chain links TRBV9 with TRBJ1-1; a weak D match, TRBD1 (6 bases). Germline V gene sequence: CDR1 SGDLS, CDR2 YYNGEE. V lost 7 bases, J lost 5 bases, and 15 bases lay in between. The CDR3 has 13 residues. In DNA form, the CDR3 reads TGTGCCAGCGCAACAGGGTCGGGGACTGAAGCTTTCTTT. It codes for CASATGSGTEAFF.

The chain has TRBV10-3 and TRBJ2-1; 15 bases are shared with TRBD2. J was trimmed by 7 bases and V by 10 bases; bases with no gene match: 2. The CDR3 runs 13 residues. Germline CDR1 ENHRY, CDR2 SYGVKD. The CDR3 loop is CATGLAGGNEQFF. As DNA, the CDR3 is TGTGCCACGGGACTAGCGGGGGGTAATGAGCAGTTCTTC.

The chain employs TRBV7-2 and TRBJ2-1, with 10 bases aligning to TRBD1. The CDR3 is made up of 17 amino acids. V trimming: 0 bases; J trimming: 4 bases; junction bases outside the gene matches: 6. Per the germline V gene, CDR1 is SGHTA and CDR2 is FQGNSA. The CDR3 region is CASSLAYGGQGYNEQFF. CDR3 sequence (DNA): TGTGCCAGCAGCTTAGCCTATGGGGGACAGGGGTACAATGAGCAGTTCTTC.

The gene calls are TRBV7-8 and TRBJ1-3; D may be TRBD1 (5 bases). Trimming removed 5 bases from V and 0 bases from J, with 14 bases in between. The CDR3 spans 16 residues. CDR1 is SGHVS, CDR2 FQNEAQ, per germline. The CDR3 sequence: CASSREPGLSGNTIYF. In nucleotides, the CDR3 is TGTGCCAGCAGCCGAGAACCAGGGCTCTCTGGAAACACCATATATTTT.

The V gene is TRBV10-2, the J gene TRBJ1-2, with TRBD1 matching 9 bases. Looked up from germline, CDR1 is WSHSY and CDR2 is SAAADI. V lost 3 bases to trimming and J lost 9 bases; unmatched junction nucleotides: 8. The CDR3 is made up of 14 amino acids. The CDR3 spells CASSENTGGESYTF. CDR3 bases: TGCGCCAGCAGTGAAAATACAGGGGGCGAAAGCTACACCTTC.

This sequence joins TRBV6-5 and TRBJ2-1, with 11 bases aligning to TRBD2. V lost 6 bases and J lost 8; bases outside the gene matches: 6. Germline V gives CDR1 MNHEY, CDR2 SVGAGI. This CDR3 is built from 14 residues. The CDR3 DNA reads as TGTGCCAGCAGCCGACTAGCGGGAAGGGATGAGCAGTTCTTC. This gives the protein CASSRLAGRDEQFF.

This rearrangement joins TRBV5-1 to TRBJ2-7, with 9 bases lining up with TRBD1. Germline V gene lookup returns CDR1 SGHRS and CDR2 YFSETQ. This CDR3 has 13 amino acids. Trimming took 4 bases from V and 5 from J; bases not matched to a gene: 4. The CDR3 region is CASSSGTGNEQYF. DNA of the CDR3: TGCGCCAGCAGCAGCGGGACAGGGAACGAGCAGTACTTC.

This clone was found a few times. The chain has TRBV27 and TRBJ1-2, with 9 nucleotides matching TRBD1. From germline, CDR1 is MNHEY and CDR2 SMNVEV (reference sequence). CDR3 size: 14 residues. The trim removed 5 bases at V and 3 bases at J, leaving 4 bases unmatched. The CDR3 DNA sequence: TGTGCCAGCAGTATAACAGGGGGCGACTATGGCTACACCTTC. Residues: CASSITGGDYGYTF.

This sequence joins TRBV27 and TRBJ1-5, with 9 bases identical to TRBD1. CDR1 MNHEY and CDR2 SMNVEV come from the germline V gene (reference sequence). After removal of 4 bases from V and 7 bases from J, the junction contained 8 bases not matched to a gene. The CDR3 covers 15 residues. The CDR3 spells CASSSEDRGYQPQHF. CDR3 sequence (DNA): TGTGCCAGCAGTTCTGAGGACAGGGGTTACCAGCCCCAGCATTTT.

This chain links TRBV6-6 with TRBJ2-7, with 7 positions matching TRBD2. The CDR3 has 13 residues. Germline V gene data show CDR1 as MNHNY and CDR2 as SVGAGI (reference sequence). Trimming at V came to 7 bases and at J to 4 bases, leaving 7 bases not matched to a gene. CDR3 residues: CASNDVGGYEQYF. The DNA of the CDR3 is TGTGCCAGCAACGACGTGGGAGGGTACGAGCAGTACTTC.

This chain's CDR3 is CASIGVGDSYNEQFF. The DNA of the CDR3 is TGTGCCAGTATAGGGGTAGGGGACTCCTACAATGAGCAGTTCTTC. The chain uses TRBV19 and TRBJ2-1; perhaps TRBD1 as D (5 bases). Between the trimmed V and J ends, which lost 7 bases and 0 bases, there was a span of 13 bases. Per germline, CDR1 LNHDA and CDR2 SQIVND (reference sequence). This CDR3 is 15 amino acids long.

The CDR3 DNA reads TGTGCCAGCAGTTACGGGGCGGGGACCCCCTACGAGCAGTACTTC. Protein: CASSYGAGTPYEQYF. V gene TRBV6-6 combines with J gene TRBJ2-7, with a weak D call TRBD2 (6 bases). The V gene lost 2 bases and the J gene lost 2 bases, with 13 bases spanning the gap. The CDR3 is 15 amino acids. Germline V gene sequence: CDR1 MNHNY, CDR2 SVGAGI (reference sequence).

V gene TRBV5-1 combines with J gene TRBJ1-6; D not certain. The germline gives CDR1 SGHRS, CDR2 YFSETQ. There are 14 residues in the CDR3. Trimming cost V 0 bases and J 6 bases, with 7 bases left between them. The CDR3 nucleotides are TGCGCCAGCAGCTTGGGGGCAAGTAATTCACCCCTCCACTTT. Its translation: CASSLGASNSPLHF.

The V gene is TRBV5-6, the J gene TRBJ1-1, with a weak D call TRBD1 (6 bases). The CDR3 spans 15 residues. Germline V CDR1 and CDR2: SGHDT, YYEEEE. The V end lost 4 bases, the J end lost 9 bases, and 22 bases lay between the germline ends. CDR3 nucleotide sequence: TGTGCCAGCAGCCCGGAGGACAGTCCTTGGGTGAAAGCTTTCTTT. It yields the protein CASSPEDSPWVKAFF. The whole variable domain, remainder taken from reference TRBV5-6 and TRBJ1-1, is DAGVTQSPTHLIKTRGQQVTLRCSPKSGHDTVSWYQQALGQGPQFIFQYYEEEERQRGNFPDRFSGHQFPNYSSELNVNALLLGDSALYLCASSPEDSPWVKAFFGQGTRLTVV.

CDR3 in DNA: TGTGCCAGTAGTATTAGGGGAAACCAAGAGACCCAGTACTTC. This encodes CASSIRGNQETQYF. The J gene is TRBJ2-5, the V gene TRBV19; tentatively, D is TRBD1 (5 bases). The V gene's germline CDR1 is LNHDA and CDR2 SQIVND (reference sequence). The CDR3 has 14 amino acids. Deletions cut 3 bases from V and 0 bases from J, with 8 bases between.

This rearrangement joins TRBV15 to TRBJ1-1, with D hard to call. With 0 bases removed from V and 4 bases from J, the gap between germline ends came to 12 bases. CDR3 length: 15 amino acids. Germline V CDR1 and CDR2: LNHNV, YYDKDF (reference sequence). The chain's CDR3 is CATSRDPLPGTEAFF. The CDR3 bases are TGTGCCACCAGCAGAGATCCATTACCGGGCACTGAAGCTTTCTTT.

This chain joins TRBV27 and TRBJ1-2; TRBD1 aligns across 9 bases. The CDR3 runs 16 residues. V lost 5 bases to trimming and J lost 3 bases; unmatched junction nucleotides: 10. Germline CDR1 is MNHEY and CDR2 is SMNVEV (reference sequence). The CDR3 region is CASSLTGQGNHYGYTF. CDR3 DNA sequence: TGTGCCAGCAGTCTCACGGGACAGGGAAATCACTATGGCTACACCTTC.

This clone is a singleton in its sample. J is TRBJ1-1 and V is TRBV6-5; D remains ambiguous. CDR3 length equals 15 residues. From germline, CDR1 is MNHEY and CDR2 SVGAGI. Trimming pared 0 bases from V and 2 bases from J, leaving 10 bases between. The CDR3 nucleotides are TGTGCCAGCAGTTACTCGCCCGGGTCAAACACTGAAGCTTTCTTT. Its protein product is CASSYSPGSNTEAFF.

This clone was seen a single time. This chain connects TRBV18 to TRBJ2-1; 11 bases agree with TRBD2. CDR1 is KGHSH, CDR2 LQKENI, per germline. The CDR3 contains 18 residues. Trimming cost V 0 bases and J 5 bases; bases outside gene matches: 9. The CDR3 nucleotides read TGTGCCAGCTCACCACCGATGGCTAGCGGGGGGTTACACAATGAGCAGTTCTTC. Its protein product is CASSPPMASGGLHNEQFF.

The chain joins TRBV18 to TRBJ2-7; 11 bases line up with TRBD2. The germline V gene has CDR1 KGHSH and CDR2 LQKENI. This CDR3 is 15 amino acids long. With V trimmed by 2 bases and J by 3 bases, 3 bases remained unmatched. In DNA, the CDR3 is TGTGCCAGCTCACCAAAGCTAGCGGGGGGCTACGAGCAGTACTTC. It encodes CASSPKLAGGYEQYF.